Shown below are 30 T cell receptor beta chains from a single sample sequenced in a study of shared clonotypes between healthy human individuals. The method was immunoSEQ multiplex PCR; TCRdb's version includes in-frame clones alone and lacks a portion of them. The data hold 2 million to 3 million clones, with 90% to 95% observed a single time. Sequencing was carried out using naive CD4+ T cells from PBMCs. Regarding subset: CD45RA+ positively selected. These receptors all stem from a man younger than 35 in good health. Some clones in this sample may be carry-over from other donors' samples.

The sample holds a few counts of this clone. The CDR3 loop reads CASSRRAHQPQHF. Written as DNA, the CDR3 is TGCGCCAGCAGCCGGCGAGCGCATCAGCCCCAGCATTTT. The gene calls are TRBV4-1 and TRBJ1-5; no firm D call. With 4 bases removed from V and 5 bases from J, the gap between germline ends came to 9 bases. Germline-derived CDR1 and CDR2 are MGHRA and YSYEKL. This CDR3 is 13 amino acids long.

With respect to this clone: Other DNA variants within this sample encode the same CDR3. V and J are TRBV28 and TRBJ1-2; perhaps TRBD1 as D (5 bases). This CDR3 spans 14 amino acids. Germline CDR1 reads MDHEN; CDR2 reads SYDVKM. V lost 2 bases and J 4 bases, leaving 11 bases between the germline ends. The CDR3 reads CASSLTGRFYGYTF. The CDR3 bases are TGTGCCAGCAGTTTAACGGGACGGTTCTATGGCTACACCTTC.

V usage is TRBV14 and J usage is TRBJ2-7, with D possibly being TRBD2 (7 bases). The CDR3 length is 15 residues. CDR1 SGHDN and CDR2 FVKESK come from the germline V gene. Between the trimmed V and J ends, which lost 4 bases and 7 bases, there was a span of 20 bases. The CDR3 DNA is TGTGCCAGCAGCCCCCAAGGGGGGGCAAAAAGGGAGCAGTACTTC. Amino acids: CASSPQGGAKREQYF.

The CDR3 DNA reads TGTGCCACCACAACCCTAGCGGGATCCTACAATGAGCAGTTCTTC. It specifies CATTTLAGSYNEQFF. The chain joins TRBV19 to TRBJ2-1; 9 nucleotides line up with TRBD2. The CDR3 runs 15 residues. Trimming removed 10 bases from V and 1 base from J; junction bases left unmatched: 8. In germline, CDR1 is LNHDA, CDR2 SQIVND (reference sequence).

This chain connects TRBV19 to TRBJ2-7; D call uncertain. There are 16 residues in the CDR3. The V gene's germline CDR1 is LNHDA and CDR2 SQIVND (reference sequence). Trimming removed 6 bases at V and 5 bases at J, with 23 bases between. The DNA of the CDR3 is TGTGCCAGTAGCAATAGGACCCGCGCTCGAAGTCACGAGCAGTACTTC. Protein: CASSNRTRARSHEQYF.

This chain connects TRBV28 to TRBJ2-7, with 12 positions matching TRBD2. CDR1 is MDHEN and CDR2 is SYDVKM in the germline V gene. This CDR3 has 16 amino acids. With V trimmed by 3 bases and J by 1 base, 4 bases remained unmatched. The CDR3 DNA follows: TGTGCCAGCAGTTTCCTAGCGGGAGGGAAATCCTACGAGCAGTACTTC. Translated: CASSFLAGGKSYEQYF.

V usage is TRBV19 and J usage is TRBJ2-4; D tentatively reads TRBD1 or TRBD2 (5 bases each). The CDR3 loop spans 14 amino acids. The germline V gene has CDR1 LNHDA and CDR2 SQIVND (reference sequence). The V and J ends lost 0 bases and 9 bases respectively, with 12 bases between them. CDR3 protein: CASSIEQGRGIQYF. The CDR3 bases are TGTGCCAGTAGTATAGAGCAGGGTCGGGGCATTCAGTACTTC.

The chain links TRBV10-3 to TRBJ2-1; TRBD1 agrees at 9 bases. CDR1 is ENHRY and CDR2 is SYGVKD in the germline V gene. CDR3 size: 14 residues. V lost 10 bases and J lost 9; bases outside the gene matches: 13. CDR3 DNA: TGTGCCACCGGAAGGGGGACAGGGAAGGGTGAGCAGTTCTTC. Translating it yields CATGRGTGKGEQFF.

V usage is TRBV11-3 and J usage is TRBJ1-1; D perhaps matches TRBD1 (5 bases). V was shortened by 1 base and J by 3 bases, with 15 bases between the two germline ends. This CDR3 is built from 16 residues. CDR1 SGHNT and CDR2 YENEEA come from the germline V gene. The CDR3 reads CASSLGGWSGDTEAFF. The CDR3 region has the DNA TGTGCCAGCAGCTTAGGGGGGTGGAGTGGGGACACTGAAGCTTTCTTT.

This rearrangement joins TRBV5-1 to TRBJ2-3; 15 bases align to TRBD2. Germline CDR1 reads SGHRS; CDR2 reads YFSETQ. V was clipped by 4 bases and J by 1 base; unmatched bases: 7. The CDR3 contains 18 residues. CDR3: CASSPGLAGGGGTDTQYF. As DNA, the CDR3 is TGCGCCAGCAGCCCAGGACTAGCGGGAGGGGGAGGCACAGATACGCAGTATTTT. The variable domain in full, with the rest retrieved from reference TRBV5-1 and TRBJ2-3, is KAGVTQTPRYLIKTRGQQVTLSCSPISGHRSVSWYQQTPGQGLQFLFEYFSETQRNKGNFPGRFSGRQFSNSRSEMNVSTLELGDSALYLCASSPGLAGGGGTDTQYFGPGTRLTVL.

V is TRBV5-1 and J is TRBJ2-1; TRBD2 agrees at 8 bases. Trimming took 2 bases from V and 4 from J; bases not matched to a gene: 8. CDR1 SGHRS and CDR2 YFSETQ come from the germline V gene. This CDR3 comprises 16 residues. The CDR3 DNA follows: TGCGCCAGCAGCTTAATAGCGGGAAACAGTTACAATGAGCAGTTCTTC. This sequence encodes CASSLIAGNSYNEQFF. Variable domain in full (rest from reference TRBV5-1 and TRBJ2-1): KAGVTQTPRYLIKTRGQQVTLSCSPISGHRSVSWYQQTPGQGLQFLFEYFSETQRNKGNFPGRFSGRQFSNSRSEMNVSTLELGDSALYLCASSLIAGNSYNEQFFGPGTRLTVL.

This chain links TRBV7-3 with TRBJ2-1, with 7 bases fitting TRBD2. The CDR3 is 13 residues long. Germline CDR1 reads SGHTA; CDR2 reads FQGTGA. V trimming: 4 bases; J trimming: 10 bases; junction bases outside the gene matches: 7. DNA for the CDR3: TGTGCCAGCAGCTCAGCGGGGACGGGAGAGCAGTTCTTC. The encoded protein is CASSSAGTGEQFF.

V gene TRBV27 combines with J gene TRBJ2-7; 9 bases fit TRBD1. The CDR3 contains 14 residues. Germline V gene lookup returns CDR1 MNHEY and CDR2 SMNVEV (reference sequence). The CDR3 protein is CVCARTGVKYEQYF. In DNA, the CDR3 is TGTGTCTGTGCTCGGACAGGGGTTAAGTACGAGCAGTACTTC.

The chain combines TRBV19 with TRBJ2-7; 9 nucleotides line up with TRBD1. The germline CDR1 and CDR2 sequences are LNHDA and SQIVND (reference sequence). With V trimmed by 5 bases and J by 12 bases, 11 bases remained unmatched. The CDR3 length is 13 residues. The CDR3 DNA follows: TGTGCCAGTAGTTTGGGACAGGGCCTTGATCCGTACTTC. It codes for CASSLGQGLDPYF.

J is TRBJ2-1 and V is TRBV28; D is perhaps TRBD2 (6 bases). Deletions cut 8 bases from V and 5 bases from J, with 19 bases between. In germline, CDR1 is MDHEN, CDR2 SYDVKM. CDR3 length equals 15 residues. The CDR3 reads CASGLLNLANNEQFF. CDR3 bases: TGTGCCAGCGGCCTCTTAAACCTAGCGAACAATGAGCAGTTCTTC.

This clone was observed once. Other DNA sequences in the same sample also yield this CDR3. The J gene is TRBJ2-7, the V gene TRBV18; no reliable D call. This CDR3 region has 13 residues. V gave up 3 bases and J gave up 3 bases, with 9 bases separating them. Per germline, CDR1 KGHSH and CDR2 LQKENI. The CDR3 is CASSPDRHYEQYF. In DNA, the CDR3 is TGTGCCAGCTCACCCGATCGGCACTACGAGCAGTACTTC.

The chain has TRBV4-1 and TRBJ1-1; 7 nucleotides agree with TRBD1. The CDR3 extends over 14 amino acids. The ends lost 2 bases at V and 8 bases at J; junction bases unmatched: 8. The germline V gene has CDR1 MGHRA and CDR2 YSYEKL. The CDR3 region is CASSQPLRTGEAFF. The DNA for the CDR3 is TGCGCCAGCAGCCAACCCCTAAGGACAGGAGAAGCTTTCTTT.

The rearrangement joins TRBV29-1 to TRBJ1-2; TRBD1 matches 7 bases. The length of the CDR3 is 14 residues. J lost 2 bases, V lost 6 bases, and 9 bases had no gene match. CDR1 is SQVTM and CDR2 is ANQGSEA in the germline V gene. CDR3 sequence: CSVRGQGVNYGYTF. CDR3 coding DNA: TGCAGCGTGAGGGGGCAGGGGGTGAACTATGGCTACACCTTC.

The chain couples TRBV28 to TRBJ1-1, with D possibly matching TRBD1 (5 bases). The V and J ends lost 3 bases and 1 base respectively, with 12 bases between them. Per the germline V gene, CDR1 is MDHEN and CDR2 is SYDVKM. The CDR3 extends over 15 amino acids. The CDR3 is CASSLGGSGNTEAFF. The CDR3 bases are TGTGCCAGCAGTTTGGGGGGGAGTGGGAACACTGAAGCTTTCTTT.

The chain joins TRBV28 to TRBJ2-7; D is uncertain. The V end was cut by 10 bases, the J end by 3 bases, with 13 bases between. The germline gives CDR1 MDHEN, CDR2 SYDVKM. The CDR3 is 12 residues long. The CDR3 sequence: CATSQRGYEQYF. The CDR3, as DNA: TGTGCCACCTCCCAACGAGGCTACGAGCAGTACTTC.

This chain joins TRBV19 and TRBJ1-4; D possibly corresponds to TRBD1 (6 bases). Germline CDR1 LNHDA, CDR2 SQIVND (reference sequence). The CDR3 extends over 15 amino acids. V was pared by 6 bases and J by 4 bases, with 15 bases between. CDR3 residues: CASRIEQGRNEKLFF. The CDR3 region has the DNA TGTGCCAGTAGGATCGAACAGGGACGTAATGAAAAACTGTTTTTT.

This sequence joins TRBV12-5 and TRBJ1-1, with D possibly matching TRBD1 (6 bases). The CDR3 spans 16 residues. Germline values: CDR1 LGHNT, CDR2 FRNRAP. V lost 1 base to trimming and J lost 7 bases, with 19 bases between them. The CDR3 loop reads CASGLATGTLVGEAFF. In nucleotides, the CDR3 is TGTGCTAGTGGTTTGGCAACAGGGACCCTTGTAGGTGAAGCTTTCTTT.

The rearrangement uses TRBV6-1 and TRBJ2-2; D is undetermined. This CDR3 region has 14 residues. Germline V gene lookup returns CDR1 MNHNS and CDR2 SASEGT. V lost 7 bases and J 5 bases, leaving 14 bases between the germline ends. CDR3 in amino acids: CASTATPSTGELFF. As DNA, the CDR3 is TGTGCCAGCACCGCAACCCCCTCAACCGGGGAGCTGTTTTTT.

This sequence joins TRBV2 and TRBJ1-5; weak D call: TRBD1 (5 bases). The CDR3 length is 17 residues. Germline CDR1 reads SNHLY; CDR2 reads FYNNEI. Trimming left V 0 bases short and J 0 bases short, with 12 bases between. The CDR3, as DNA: TGTGCCAGCAGTGAAGCGCTGGGGGAATTTAGCAATCAGCCCCAGCATTTT. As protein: CASSEALGEFSNQPQHF.

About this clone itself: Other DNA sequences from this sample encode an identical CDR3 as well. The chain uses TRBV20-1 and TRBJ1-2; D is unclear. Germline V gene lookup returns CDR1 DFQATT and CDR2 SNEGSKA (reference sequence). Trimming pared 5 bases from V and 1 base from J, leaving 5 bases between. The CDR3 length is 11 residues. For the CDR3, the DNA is TGCAGTGCTTCAGATAACTATGGCTACACCTTC. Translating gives CSASDNYGYTF.

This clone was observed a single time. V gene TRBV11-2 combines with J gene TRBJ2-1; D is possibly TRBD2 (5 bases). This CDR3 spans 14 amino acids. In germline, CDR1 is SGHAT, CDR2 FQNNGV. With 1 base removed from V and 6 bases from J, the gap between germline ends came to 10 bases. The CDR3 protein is CASSLAGFTNEQFF. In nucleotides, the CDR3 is TGTGCCAGCAGCTTAGCGGGATTCACCAATGAGCAGTTCTTC. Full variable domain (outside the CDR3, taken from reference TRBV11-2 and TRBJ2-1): EAGVAQSPRYKIIEKRQSVAFWCNPISGHATLYWYQQILGQGPKLLIQFQNNGVVDDSQLPKDRFSAERLKGVDSTLKIQPAKLEDSAVYLCASSLAGFTNEQFFGPGTRLTVL.

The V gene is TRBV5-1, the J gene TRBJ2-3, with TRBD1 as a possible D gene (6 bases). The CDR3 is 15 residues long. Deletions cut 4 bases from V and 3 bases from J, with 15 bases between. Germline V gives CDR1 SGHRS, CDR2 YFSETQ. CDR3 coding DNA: TGCGCCAGCAGCCCCCGGGACAAGGGAACAGATACGCAGTATTTT. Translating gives CASSPRDKGTDTQYF.

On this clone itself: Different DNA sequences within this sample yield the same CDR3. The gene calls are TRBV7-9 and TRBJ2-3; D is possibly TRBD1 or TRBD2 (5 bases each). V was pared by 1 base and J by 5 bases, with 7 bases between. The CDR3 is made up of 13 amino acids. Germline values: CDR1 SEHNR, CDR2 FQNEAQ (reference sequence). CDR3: CASSLGGLDTQYF. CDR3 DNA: TGTGCCAGCAGCTTAGGGGGGTTAGATACGCAGTATTTT.

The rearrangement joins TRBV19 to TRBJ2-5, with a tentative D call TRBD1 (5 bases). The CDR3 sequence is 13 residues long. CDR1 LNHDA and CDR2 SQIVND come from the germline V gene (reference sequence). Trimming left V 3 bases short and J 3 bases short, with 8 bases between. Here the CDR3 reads CASSIRREETQYF. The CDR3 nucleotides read TGTGCCAGTAGTATCCGCAGGGAAGAGACCCAGTACTTC.

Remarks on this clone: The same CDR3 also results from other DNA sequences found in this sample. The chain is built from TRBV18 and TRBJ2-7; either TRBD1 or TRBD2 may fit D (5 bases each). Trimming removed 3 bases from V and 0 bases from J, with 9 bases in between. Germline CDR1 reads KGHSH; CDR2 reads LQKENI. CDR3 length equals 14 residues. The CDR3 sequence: CASSPGASSYEQYF. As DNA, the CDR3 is TGTGCCAGCTCACCCGGGGCCAGCTCCTACGAGCAGTACTTC.